The T cell receptor (beta chain) described here comes from a study of CD8 T cells in Susac syndrome. Trimming removed 0 bases from V and 7 bases from J, with 16 bases in between. The CDR3 totals 16 residues. CDR1 MNHEY and CDR2 SVGAGI come from the germline V gene. CD8+ and CD4+ T cells from blood underwent TCR beta sequencing. In contrast to the negatively isolated CD8+ and CD4+ T cells, TEMRA cells were FACS-enriched. Random hexamers were used to reverse transcribe roughly 0.45 to 1 ug of RNA. The authors amplified TCR beta CDR3 across 54 Vbeta and 13 Jbeta using immunoSEQ multiplex PCR. MiXCR, run by TCRdb on the immunoSEQ multiplex PCR reads, gives a single entry per CDR3 protein. The data contain fewer than 350,000 distinct CDR3 sequences, around 89% of them singletons.

The clonotype comes from a human donor with multiple sclerosis. Sequenced: CD8+ T cells from PBMCs. The chain employs TRBV6-5 and TRBJ2-1, with D possibly being TRBD1 (5 bases). In DNA form, the CDR3 reads TGTGCCAGCAGTTACTCGATAGGGGAACGGTGGAATGAGCAGTTCTTC. It is translated as CASSYSIGERWNEQFF.